This T cell receptor beta chain was identified during a study of T cell responses to AZD1222 COVID-19 vaccine. Study summary: Both about-4-week and about-12-week second-dose recipients were combined. Study conclusions and caveats: Compared with day 0, the breadth and depth of the Spike-specific TCR repertoire rose significantly after two doses of AZD1222. Most donors were white British, females outnumbered males, and clonal diversity was possibly underestimated. It was only after the peak T cell response that any repertoires were sampled.

The method was immunoSEQ multiplex PCR; TCRdb's version includes in-frame clones alone and lacks a portion of them. The sample carries some 150,000 clones, 80% to 95% recorded once. Of note for this clone: Its specificity is unknown.

The CDR3 runs 14 residues. Trimming stripped 0 bases from V and 6 bases from J, with 6 bases between. The V gene's germline CDR1 is LGHNT and CDR2 FRNRAP. This TCR derives from an adult in good health. Sample: peripheral blood, taken on day 0 of AZD1222 vaccination. V is TRBV12-5 and J is TRBJ1-6, with D unresolved. CDR3 in DNA: TGTGCTAGTGGTTTGGTGGGGTCTAATTCACCCCTCCACTTT. Its translation: CASGLVGSNSPLHF. Looking up the rest from reference TRBV12-5 and TRBJ1-6 gives the full variable domain: DARVTQTPRHKVTEMGQEVTMRCQPILGHNTVFWYRQTMMQGLELLAYFRNRAPLDDSGMPKDRFSAEMPDATLATLKIQPSEPRDSAVYFCASGLVGSNSPLHFGNGTRLTVT.